The rows below give T cell receptor beta chains drawn from one sample of a study of control samples from healthy donors and cancer patients. TCRdb's table, derived via immunoSEQ multiplex PCR, lists solely in-frame clones and lacks some. The table includes about 410,000 clones, 90% detected once. The sample was PBMCs. The receptor set was obtained from a man between 40 and 49 years old with head and neck cancer. The conserved cysteine and the conserved F or W are not part of the CDR3 here.

len	v_gene	j_gene	CDR3aa
11	TRBV5-1	TRBJ1-1	ASSLVGLTEAF
12	TRBV18	TRBJ1-1	ASSPVQMNTEAF
16	TRBV23-1	TRBJ1-3	ASSQSQRLKSSGNTIY
14	TRBV5-8	TRBJ2-3	ASSFGGTSITDTQY
13	TRBV9	TRBJ1-1	ASSASAGTNTEAF
10	TRBV19	TRBJ2-3	ASSRGPDTQY
14	TRBV6-2/TRBV6-3	TRBJ2-1	ASSYRTGWSYNEQF
11	TRBV24-1	TRBJ1-2	ATSDSVDYGYT
12	TRBV28	TRBJ1-2	ASSSSSINYGYT
12	TRBV6-5	TRBJ2-7	ASSGGDSTYEQY
13	TRBV28	TRBJ2-3	ASSLGLSYEDTQY
13	TRBV6-2/TRBV6-3	TRBJ1-5	ASSLTGGSNQPQH
12	TRBV30	TRBJ1-2	ALGGDLLDYGYT
13	TRBV5-1	TRBJ2-7	ASSDGQGRSYEQY
15	TRBV9	TRBJ2-3	ASSVPDRGSSTDTQY
17	TRBV4-3	TRBJ1-6	ASSQRGARKGRGLSPLH
17	TRBV7-6	TRBJ2-5	ASSPRLAGGPGGGETQY
13	TRBV19	TRBJ2-7	ASTTTSGSAYEQY
13	TRBV18	TRBJ1-2	ASSPLLEGSYGYT
13	TRBV24-1	TRBJ2-2	ATASAGVNTGELF
11	TRBV27	TRBJ1-1	ASSLSWGTEAF
14	TRBV4-1	TRBJ2-2	ASSFTPGQGTGELF
12	TRBV7-9	TRBJ2-1	ASSLAGGRGEQF
10	TRBV28	TRBJ2-7	ASSVGVYEQY
12	TRBV11-3	TRBJ2-3	ASSLEGSTDTQY
14	TRBV18	TRBJ2-5	ASSPREAGGRETQY
12	TRBV2	TRBJ1-1	ASSLRDMNTEAF
11	TRBV7-2	TRBJ2-1	ASSLARDNEQF
13	TRBV18	TRBJ1-5	ASSPGEGSNQPQH
12	TRBV6-6	TRBJ2-3	ASTSGLSTDTQY
13	TRBV5-1	TRBJ1-2	ASSPGGQGTYGYT
15	TRBV2	TRBJ2-3	ASTRRRTSGSTDTQY
13	TRBV5-1	TRBJ2-3	ASSLPLARADTQY
13	TRBV18	TRBJ1-1	ASSGGQGWGTEAF
13	TRBV10-2	TRBJ2-7	ASTLTSPGAYEQY